The next 23 T cell receptor beta chains were all read from a single sample in a study of cytomegalovirus exposure and HLA in healthy donors. Amplification used 60 Vbeta primers and 13 Jbeta primers. Clones were sequenced by immunoSEQ multiplex PCR, and TCRdb holds only the in-frame ones, with some missing. The sample shows 150,000 to 200,000 clones, roughly 88% of them seen only once. Material for sequencing was PBMCs. These receptors were taken from a boy aged 2 to 10 in good health and CMV-seronegative.

The chain recombines TRBV4-1 with TRBJ2-2, with TRBD2 identical over 7 bases. This CDR3 is built from 14 residues. The germline gives CDR1 MGHRA, CDR2 YSYEKL. With V trimmed by 3 bases and J by 5 bases, 3 bases remained unmatched. The CDR3 sequence: CASSHLGGTGELFF. CDR3 in DNA: TGCGCCAGCAGCCACCTCGGGGGGACCGGGGAGCTGTTTTTT.

This clone has only one observation. The chain joins TRBV7-8 to TRBJ2-7, with 9 bases matching TRBD2. Germline V gives CDR1 SGHVS, CDR2 FQNEAQ. V was clipped by 1 base and J by 2 bases; unmatched bases: 6. The CDR3 contains 16 residues. CDR3: CASSLGFSGGPYEQYV. The CDR3 DNA is TGTGCCAGCAGCTTAGGGTTTAGCGGGGGTCCCTACGAGCAGTACGTC.

CDR3 bases: TGTGCCAGTAGTATAGGTCTTGGGGGGACTAGCGCAAAGCAGTACTTC. Translating gives CASSIGLGGTSAKQYF. The chain is built from TRBV19 and TRBJ2-7; TRBD2 agrees at 10 bases. The CDR3 has 16 residues. V shed 1 base and J 8 bases; nucleotides not matched to a gene: 11. Germline V CDR1 and CDR2: LNHDA, SQIVND (reference sequence).

The J gene is TRBJ2-3, the V gene TRBV2, with 8 bases aligning to TRBD2. The CDR3 extends over 15 amino acids. V shed 6 bases, J shed 4 bases, and the junction held 9 bases outside the gene matches. Germline CDR1 reads SNHLY; CDR2 reads FYNNEI. CDR3 coding DNA: TGTGCCAGCAGGGGCCCAGCGGGAGCGGCAGATACGCAGTATTTT. As protein: CASRGPAGAADTQYF.

This chain links TRBV30 with TRBJ2-5; 7 nucleotides agree with TRBD1. The germline V gene encodes CDR1 GTSNPN and CDR2 SVGIG (reference sequence). The CDR3 runs 15 residues. The J segment lost 4 bases and the V segment lost 0 bases, leaving 8 bases of the junction unmatched. CDR3 nucleotide sequence: TGTGCCTGGAGTGTATTAGGGGGCGGAACAGAGACCCAGTACTTC. Protein: CAWSVLGGGTETQYF.

This clone has more than one count but fewer than ten. The chain joins TRBV5-1 to TRBJ2-7; no reliable D call. The germline gives CDR1 SGHRS, CDR2 YFSETQ. This CDR3 region has 14 residues. Trimming left V 0 bases short and J 2 bases short, with 9 bases between. The DNA of the CDR3 is TGCGCCAGCAGCTTGGGCACGACAACCTACGAGCAGTACTTC. Amino acid sequence: CASSLGTTTYEQYF.

The chain links TRBV30 to TRBJ2-3; D not certain. Germline assignment: CDR1 GTSNPN and CDR2 SVGIG (reference sequence). V shed 2 bases and J shed 4 bases, with 4 bases lying between them. CDR3 length: 11 residues. CDR3 coding DNA: TGTGCCTGGAGTTCGTCAGATACGCAGTATTTT. The encoded protein is CAWSSSDTQYF. Together with reference TRBV30 and TRBJ2-3, the CDR3 gives the full variable domain: SQTIHQWPATLVQPVGSPLSLECTVEGTSNPNLYWYRQAAGRGLQLLFYSVGIGQISSEVPQNLSASRPQDRQFILSSKKLLLSDSGFYLCAWSSSDTQYFGPGTRLTVL.

The V and J genes are TRBV18 and TRBJ2-7; 8 positions agree with TRBD1. CDR1 and CDR2 (germline): KGHSH, LQKENI. J was trimmed by 2 bases and V by 0 bases; bases with no gene match: 0. This CDR3 spans 14 amino acids. The CDR3 DNA follows: TGTGCCAGCTCACCACCGGACAGGGCCTACGAGCAGTACTTC. As protein: CASSPPDRAYEQYF. The whole variable domain, filled in from reference TRBV18 and TRBJ2-7, reads NAGVMQNPRHLVRRRGQEARLRCSPMKGHSHVYWYRQLPEEGLKFMVYLQKENIIDESGMPKERFSAEFPKEGPSILRIQQVVRGDSAAYFCASSPPDRAYEQYFGPGTRLTVT.

The rearrangement joins TRBV29-1 to TRBJ1-3; D not certain. Germline CDR1 reads SQVTM; CDR2 reads ANQGSEA. The V end was cut by 1 base, the J end by 5 bases, with 15 bases between. This CDR3 region has 15 residues. The CDR3 nucleotides are TGCAGCGTTGAAGGGGCCGCCACCGACAGAAACACCATATATTTT. It encodes CSVEGAATDRNTIYF. The full variable domain, completed using reference TRBV29-1 and TRBJ1-3, is SAVISQKPSRDICQRGTSLTIQCQVDSQVTMMFWYRQQPGQSLTLIATANQGSEATYESGFVIDKFPISRPNLTFSTLTVSNMSPEDSSIYLCSVEGAATDRNTIYFGEGSWLTVV.

V is TRBV28 and J is TRBJ2-7, with a possible D match to TRBD1 (6 bases). The CDR3 is 17 amino acids. Germline CDR1 and CDR2: MDHEN and SYDVKM. The V gene lost 3 bases and the J gene lost 0 bases, with 18 bases spanning the gap. CDR3: CASSFGQGLIPSYEQYF. The DNA of the CDR3 is TGTGCCAGCAGTTTTGGGCAGGGGCTGATTCCCTCCTACGAGCAGTACTTC. Full variable domain (missing parts from reference TRBV28 and TRBJ2-7): DVKVTQSSRYLVKRTGEKVFLECVQDMDHENMFWYRQDPGLGLRLIYFSYDVKMKEKGDIPEGYSVSREKKERFSLILESASTNQTSMYLCASSFGQGLIPSYEQYFGPGTRLTVT.

The V gene is TRBV9, the J gene TRBJ1-2; no reliable D call. Germline V gene data show CDR1 as SGDLS and CDR2 as YYNGEE. The CDR3 covers 13 residues. Trimming pared 0 bases from V and 4 bases from J, leaving 7 bases between. CDR3 sequence: CASSVGFGYGYTF. The CDR3 DNA is TGTGCCAGCAGCGTAGGATTCGGCTATGGCTACACCTTC.

The rearrangement joins TRBV29-1 to TRBJ1-1, with D maybe TRBD1 (5 bases). Trimming took 5 bases from V and 4 from J, leaving 29 bases between them. This CDR3 comprises 18 residues. The germline gives CDR1 SQVTM, CDR2 ANQGSEA. Written as DNA, the CDR3 is TGCAGCGTTTCAAATCTAGTCAGGGCGGCGAGTTCGAGCACTGAAGCTTTCTTT. It yields the protein CSVSNLVRAASSSTEAFF.

This clone was counted a few times. The V and J genes are TRBV11-2 and TRBJ1-1; D gene uncertain. V lost 5 bases, J lost 8 bases, and 9 bases lay in between. The CDR3 contains 11 residues. Looked up from germline, CDR1 is SGHAT and CDR2 is FQNNGV. The CDR3 here is CASSPVMEAFF. The CDR3 region has the DNA TGTGCCAGCAGCCCCGTTATGGAAGCTTTCTTT.

The chain joins TRBV11-2 to TRBJ1-1; weak D call: TRBD1 (6 bases). The CDR3 totals 15 residues. CDR1 is SGHAT, CDR2 FQNNGV, per germline. The ends were cut back, 1 base at V and 4 bases at J, with 13 bases in the middle. CDR3 DNA sequence: TGTGCCAGCAGCTTAGGACACAGGGTTAGCACTGAAGCTTTCTTT. Protein: CASSLGHRVSTEAFF.

V is TRBV4-3 and J is TRBJ2-1; 7 bases agree with TRBD1. Germline values: CDR1 LGHNA, CDR2 YSLEER. This CDR3 comprises 13 residues. J lost 7 bases, V lost 4 bases, and 4 bases had no gene match. The CDR3 reads CASSLFRGNEQFF. The CDR3 DNA sequence: TGCGCCAGCAGCCTGTTCAGGGGGAATGAGCAGTTCTTC.

This clone occurred once. The rearrangement joins TRBV19 to TRBJ1-3, with a weak D call TRBD1 (6 bases). Germline V lookup: CDR1 LNHDA, CDR2 SQIVND (reference sequence). V lost 5 bases and J 0 bases, leaving 17 bases between the germline ends. This CDR3 comprises 17 residues. This CDR3 is CASSPTTTGLSGNTIYF. CDR3 bases: TGTGCCAGTAGTCCGACGACGACAGGACTCTCTGGAAACACCATATATTTT.

This clone came up once. The J gene is TRBJ2-1, the V gene TRBV28, with D possibly TRBD2 on 5 matching bases. Germline V gives CDR1 MDHEN, CDR2 SYDVKM. V was cut by 5 bases and J by 10 bases, with 15 bases left in between. The CDR3 sequence is 13 residues long. CDR3 residues: CASSPGLLKEQFF. CDR3 coding DNA: TGTGCCAGCAGTCCTGGACTGCTGAAAGAGCAGTTCTTC.

V is TRBV18 and J is TRBJ2-5; TRBD2 is a possible D gene (5 bases). Germline V gene data show CDR1 as KGHSH and CDR2 as LQKENI. Trimming stripped 2 bases from V and 5 bases from J, with 12 bases between. The CDR3 contains 14 residues. CDR3 nucleotides: TGTGCCAGCTCACCAGGGCGAGGGCTGGAGACCCAGTACTTC. This gives the protein CASSPGRGLETQYF.

CDR3 sequence: CASISLRDTEAFF. CDR3 DNA: TGTGCCAGTATAAGCTTAAGAGACACTGAAGCTTTCTTT. The chain employs TRBV19 and TRBJ1-1; D is undetermined. CDR1 LNHDA and CDR2 SQIVND come from the germline V gene (reference sequence). Trimming took 7 bases from V and 3 from J, leaving 12 bases between them. This CDR3 region has 13 residues.

The chain uses TRBV28 and TRBJ2-3; possible D gene TRBD2, 5 bases. The length of the CDR3 is 17 residues. V lost 2 bases to trimming and J lost 3 bases, with 18 bases between them. Per germline, CDR1 MDHEN and CDR2 SYDVKM. CDR3 protein: CASSLPGPPPGTDTQYF. CDR3 coding DNA: TGTGCCAGCAGTTTACCCGGACCACCCCCGGGGACAGATACGCAGTATTTT.

This clone showed up just once. The rearrangement joins TRBV6-6 to TRBJ2-7; D is ambiguous. Germline CDR1 is MNHNY and CDR2 is SVGAGI (reference sequence). The V gene lost 4 bases and the J gene lost 2 bases, with 12 bases spanning the gap. The CDR3 is made up of 14 amino acids. CDR3 in amino acids: CASSSTTDTYEQYV. For the CDR3, the DNA is TGTGCCAGCAGTTCCACAACAGACACCTACGAGCAGTACGTC.

This clone was observed a few times. The chain employs TRBV2 and TRBJ1-3; D is unclear. Germline V lookup: CDR1 SNHLY, CDR2 FYNNEI. V was shortened by 1 base and J by 6 bases, with 7 bases between the two germline ends. The CDR3 extends over 13 amino acids. CDR3 in DNA: TGTGCCAGCAGTGAAGAGAGGGTAAACACCATATATTTT. Protein product: CASSEERVNTIYF.

V usage is TRBV9 and J usage is TRBJ1-4; TRBD1 matches at 8 bases. The V gene end was trimmed by 4 bases and the J gene end by 4 bases; junction bases not matched to a gene: 6. Germline CDR1 is SGDLS and CDR2 is YYNGEE. The CDR3 is 15 residues long. The CDR3 sequence: CASSLQGGGNEKLFF. CDR3 sequence (DNA): TGTGCCAGCAGCTTACAGGGGGGCGGTAATGAAAAACTGTTTTTT.